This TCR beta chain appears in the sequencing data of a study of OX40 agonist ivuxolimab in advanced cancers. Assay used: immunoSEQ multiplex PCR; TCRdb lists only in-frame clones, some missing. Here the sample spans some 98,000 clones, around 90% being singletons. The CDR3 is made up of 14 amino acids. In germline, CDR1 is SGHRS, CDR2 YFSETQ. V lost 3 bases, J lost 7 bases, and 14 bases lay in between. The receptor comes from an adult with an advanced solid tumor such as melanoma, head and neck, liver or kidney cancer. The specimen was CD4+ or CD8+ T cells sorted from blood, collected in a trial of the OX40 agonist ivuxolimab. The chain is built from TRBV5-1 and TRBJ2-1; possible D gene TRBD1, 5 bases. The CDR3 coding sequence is TGCGCCAGCAGCTCACCGGCTCCAGGGAATGAGCAGTTCTTC. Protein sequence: CASSSPAPGNEQFF.